Included here is one T cell receptor (beta chain) sequence, with context. Original processing methods: Amplification of reference gene primers was used by the study to estimate nucleated cell counts. Data came from immunoSEQ multiplex PCR; TCRdb stores just in-frame clones and leaves some out. V and J calls and clone size are given by that table; D and trimming were obtained from the DNA. Of about 90,000 clones listed, 88% are singletons. These data are taken from a study of blood T cell repertoires in COVID-19. Background on the study: PBMCs, B-cell-depleted T cells, or T cells provided the cDNA or gDNA that made up the material.

CDR1 is SGHRS and CDR2 is YFSETQ in the germline V gene. V shed 0 bases and J 1 base; nucleotides not matched to a gene: 3. This CDR3 has 16 residues. The V call is TRBV5-1, the J call TRBJ2-1; 8 nucleotides align to TRBD2. The sequence was collected from a man aged 55 to 70 with acute or convalescent COVID-19. Sequences were obtained from peripheral blood. This CDR3 reads CASSLGQRGSYNEQFF. The DNA of the CDR3 is TGCGCCAGCAGCTTGGGTCAGCGGGGGTCCTACAATGAGCAGTTCTTC.